These T cell receptor beta chains were read from a single sample in a study of OX40 agonist ivuxolimab in advanced cancers. The repertoire was sequenced with immunoSEQ multiplex PCR; TCRdb's copy has only in-frame clones and lacks some. The sample gives about 37,000 clones, 85% of which show up once; roughly 39% is in the top ten. The sequenced sample was CD4+ or CD8+ T cells sorted from blood, obtained in a trial of the OX40 agonist ivuxolimab. The origin of the receptors is an adult with an advanced solid tumor such as melanoma, head and neck, liver or kidney cancer. Both conserved end residues are part of each CDR3. The D gene is left open where the match is weak. Where a row states a size, it is once, few, many or the class of an expanded clone; other rows omit it.

j_call	v_call	clone_size	d_call	cdr3_nt	cdr3_aa
TRBJ2-3	TRBV6-4	NA	TRBD1	TGTGCCAGCAGTGAAACCAGGGGGACAGCAGACACAGATACGCAGTATTTT	CASSETRGTADTDTQYF
TRBJ1-4	TRBV14	NA	NA	TGTGCCAGCAGCCACAACCCCCCCGGCGGACTGTTTTTT	CASSHNPPGGLFF
TRBJ1-5	TRBV27	NA	NA	TGTGCCAGCAGTCCAGCTCCCAGGGGTAGGCGCAATCAGCCCCAGCATTTT	CASSPAPRGRRNQPQHF
TRBJ2-5	TRBV4-1	NA	TRBD2	TGCGCCAGCAGCCAAGACCGTTTAGCGGGGGGGCTTGAGACCCAGTACTTC	CASSQDRLAGGLETQYF
TRBJ2-5	TRBV19	NA	NA	TGTGCCAGTAGTGCGCAGCGGGAGACCCAGTACTTC	CASSAQRETQYF
TRBJ1-2	TRBV2	NA	NA	TGTGCCAGCAAGAGGGCCCAGACTAACTATGGCTACACCTTC	CASKRAQTNYGYTF
TRBJ2-3	TRBV14	NA	NA	TGTGCCAGCAGCCAAGTGGGTCGGGGTACAGATACGCAGTATTTT	CASSQVGRGTDTQYF
TRBJ2-1	TRBV30	NA	NA	TGTGCCTGGAGTGTAGACTGGAATGAGCAGTTCTTC	CAWSVDWNEQFF
TRBJ2-7	TRBV2	NA	TRBD1	TGTGCCAGCAGAGGGGGCCACGAGCAGTACTTC	CASRGGHEQYF
TRBJ2-5	TRBV7-8	NA	NA	TGTGCCAGCAGCTTAAGCCTACAGGGTCTGAGAGAGACCCAGTACTTC	CASSLSLQGLRETQYF
TRBJ2-7	TRBV2	NA	NA	TGTGCCAGCAGTGACAGGGCACTGTCCTTATCCTACGAGCAGTACTTC	CASSDRALSLSYEQYF
TRBJ2-3	TRBV6-5	NA	TRBD2	TGTGCCAGCAGTTTCCGTAGCGGGGGGGGCGCAGATACGCAGTATTTT	CASSFRSGGGADTQYF
TRBJ2-3	TRBV5-1	NA	NA	TGCGCCAGCAGCCCGGACGGGGGGCGGACAGATACGCAGTATTTT	CASSPDGGRTDTQYF
TRBJ2-7	TRBV5-4	once	TRBD1	TGTGCCAGCAGCTTCCGGGACAGCCGAGCCTACGAGCAGTACTTC	CASSFRDSRAYEQYF
TRBJ2-3	TRBV7-6	NA	TRBD2	TGTGCCAGCAGCCACCCTCGACTAGCAGGGGATACGCAGTATTTT	CASSHPRLAGDTQYF
TRBJ1-1	TRBV7-9	NA	NA	TGTGCCAGCAGCTTGGGACACCTGAACACTGAAGCTTTCTTT	CASSLGHLNTEAFF
TRBJ1-6	TRBV19	few	TRBD1	TGTGCCAGTAGAACGACAGGGACTAACTCACCCCTCCACTTT	CASRTTGTNSPLHF
TRBJ2-3	TRBV7-2	NA	NA	TGTGCCAGCCGAAGACTAGTTCCAGATACGCAGTATTTT	CASRRLVPDTQYF
TRBJ2-1	TRBV18	NA	NA	TGTGCCAGCTCACCCCGTCGACAGGCCTACAATGAGCAGTTCTTC	CASSPRRQAYNEQFF
TRBJ2-1	TRBV5-1	NA	TRBD1	TGCGCCAGCAGCCTACAGGGGAATGAGCAGTTCTTC	CASSLQGNEQFF
TRBJ2-3	TRBV14	NA	TRBD2	TGTGCCAGCAGCCGTAGCGGGGCCAGCACAGATACGCAGTATTTT	CASSRSGASTDTQYF
TRBJ2-5	TRBV29-1	few	NA	TGCAGCGTCGGTCAGTTTCAAGAGACCCAGTACTTC	CSVGQFQETQYF
TRBJ2-1	TRBV6-1	NA	TRBD2	TGTGCCAGCAGTGCGGCAAGCGGGGCCTACAATGAGCAGTTCTTC	CASSAASGAYNEQFF
TRBJ2-5	TRBV5-6	NA	NA	TGTGCCAGCAGCAGCCGAACAGGGTCGGAGACCCAGTACTTC	CASSSRTGSETQYF
TRBJ2-6	TRBV4-1	few	TRBD2	TGCGCCAGCAGCCAGTCTTCCTTGGGGGGACTATCCTCTGGGGCCAACGTCCTGACTTTC	CASSQSSLGGLSSGANVLTF
TRBJ1-1	TRBV29-1	once	NA	TGCAGCGTTGATGGGACGCTAAACACTGAAGCTTTCTTT	CSVDGTLNTEAFF
TRBJ2-3	TRBV9	NA	TRBD2	TGTGCCAGCAGCGGAGCGGGGGCCCCCCTGGATCCGGGCACAGATACGCAGTATTTT	CASSGAGAPLDPGTDTQYF
TRBJ2-7	TRBV28	NA	TRBD1	TGTGCCAGCAGGACCACCGGGACAGGGTTTTTTGTCGAGCAGTACTTC	CASRTTGTGFFVEQYF
TRBJ2-7	TRBV20-1	NA	NA	TGCAGTGCCAGGCTGGGAAGCGAGCAGTACTTC	CSARLGSEQYF
TRBJ2-5	TRBV19	NA	NA	TGTGCCACCGCAACTGGATCCTACTTGGAGACCCAGTACTTC	CATATGSYLETQYF
TRBJ2-2	TRBV10-3	NA	NA	TGTGCCATCAGTCTAGGAGACACGAACACCGGGGAGCTGTTTTTT	CAISLGDTNTGELFF
TRBJ2-7	TRBV28	NA	NA	TGTGCCAGCAGTTTACAATCCCCCTACGAGCAGTACTTC	CASSLQSPYEQYF
TRBJ1-1	TRBV7-2	NA	NA	TGTGCCAGCAGCTCGGGACTGTTGAACACTGAAGCTTTCTTT	CASSSGLLNTEAFF
TRBJ2-1	TRBV7-9	NA	TRBD2	TGTGCCAGCAGCCGACAGGGCGTAGCGGGGGGTCAATACAATGAGCAGTTCTTC	CASSRQGVAGGQYNEQFF
TRBJ1-6	TRBV7-9	once	TRBD1	TGTGCCAGCAGCTTAGGGCAGGGGGGGGGTTCACCCCTCCACTTT	CASSLGQGGGSPLHF
TRBJ2-1	TRBV15	NA	NA	TGTGCCACCAGCAGAGATGGGGATGGGGGGTTCTTC	CATSRDGDGGFF
TRBJ1-4	TRBV18	NA	NA	TGTGCCAGCTCACCAATAGTGACAACTAATGAAAAACTGTTTTTT	CASSPIVTTNEKLFF
TRBJ2-3	TRBV18	NA	TRBD2	TGTGCCAGCTCACCGCGACTAGCGGGGAGCACAGATACGCAGTATTTT	CASSPRLAGSTDTQYF
TRBJ1-1	TRBV5-4	NA	NA	TGTGCCAGCAGCCGGTGGGGAATGAACACTGAAGCTTTCTTT	CASSRWGMNTEAFF
TRBJ1-4	TRBV5-4	NA	NA	TGTGCCAGCAGCTTGACAGGGCCCAATGAAAAACTGTTTTTT	CASSLTGPNEKLFF
TRBJ2-2	TRBV10-3	NA	TRBD2	TGTGCCATCAGTGAGGCTCTAGCGGGAAGAACCGGGGAGCTGTTTTTT	CAISEALAGRTGELFF
TRBJ1-4	TRBV2	NA	NA	TGTGCCAGCAGTGAAGTACAGCTATCGGAAAAACTGTTTTTT	CASSEVQLSEKLFF
TRBJ2-5	TRBV7-6	NA	TRBD1	TGTGCCAGCAGCTTGGGACAGTTGGAGACCCAGTACTTC	CASSLGQLETQYF
TRBJ2-3	TRBV10-1	NA	TRBD1	TGCGCCAGCATAGAACTTGAGGGACAGCACACAGATACGCAGTATTTT	CASIELEGQHTDTQYF
TRBJ2-1	TRBV7-3	NA	TRBD1	TGTGCCAGCAGCTTCACAGGGGCCTCCTACAATGAGCAGTTCTTC	CASSFTGASYNEQFF
TRBJ1-5	TRBV2	few	NA	TGTGCCAGCAGTGTGTTGTTGCAAAATCAGCCCCAGCATTTT	CASSVLLQNQPQHF
TRBJ2-1	TRBV19	NA	TRBD2	TGTGCCAGTCGTCCGGGGACTAGCGGAAGCTCCTACAATGAGCAGTTCTTC	CASRPGTSGSSYNEQFF
TRBJ2-2	TRBV12-5	NA	NA	TGTGCTAGTGGTTTGTTTGGGACCGGGGAGCTGTTTTTT	CASGLFGTGELFF
TRBJ1-5	TRBV25-1	NA	TRBD1	TGTGCCAGCAGTGTAAACAGGGGGAATCAGCCCCAGCATTTT	CASSVNRGNQPQHF